This TCR beta chain stems from a study of blood T cell repertoires in COVID-19. The table came from immunoSEQ multiplex PCR; TCRdb's copy has only in-frame clones and leaves some out. The top ten hold approximately 15% of the sample, which has around 220,000 clones, 70% to 90% seen once. V was clipped by 7 bases and J by 1 base, with 13 bases between them. There are 13 residues in the CDR3. CDR1 and CDR2 from the germline V gene are SQVTM and ANQGSEA. Donors were grouped by their self-reported clinical history. The V call is TRBV29-1, the J call TRBJ1-1; D remains ambiguous. This TCR was recovered from a woman between 45 and 65 years old with acute COVID-19. Sequencing input: PBMCs or T cells enriched from blood (not recorded which). DNA of the CDR3: TGCAGCGCGCTAGGAGATAAGAACACTGAAGCTTTCTTT. Amino acids: CSALGDKNTEAFF. The full variable domain, in which reference TRBV29-1 and TRBJ1-1 provide the parts outside the CDR3, is SAVISQKPSRDICQRGTSLTIQCQVDSQVTMMFWYRQQPGQSLTLIATANQGSEATYESGFVIDKFPISRPNLTFSTLTVSNMSPEDSSIYLCSALGDKNTEAFFGQGTRLTVV.